The present T cell receptor (beta chain) was sequenced within a study of neurological immune-mediated disorders. Study overall: Of the multiple sclerosis patients, 34 in total, roughly 31 were relapsing-remitting and 3 were secondary progressive.

This clonotype was observed many times. Its antigen remains unidentified. With a much larger clone just one base away, this may be a read error. With 10-nucleotide random UMIs, 5'RACE was used to make the cDNA. A single record per CDR3 protein comes from TCRdb applying MiXCR to the 5' RACE reads. The sample records 65,000 to 95,000 distinct CDR3 sequences, approximately 5% being singletons. This CDR3 is built from 16 residues. V lost 0 bases and J 1 base, leaving 12 bases between the germline ends. The germline CDR1 and CDR2 sequences are MGHRA and YSYEKL. Study conclusions and caveats: The multiple sclerosis repertoire cluster showed no association with any clinical or MRI feature. The authors stated that larger cohorts are needed. TCR-beta repertoires seemed private in all groups, with no expanded CDR3 amino acid sequences shared.

The J gene is TRBJ1-1, the V gene TRBV4-1; D remains ambiguous. Sequenced material: PBMCs. The source is a woman under 40 with multiple sclerosis. The CDR3 reads CASSQEDRIRNTEAFF. CDR3 nucleotide sequence: TGCGCCAGCAGCCAAGAGGATAGGATTCGGAACACTGAAGCTTTCTTT.